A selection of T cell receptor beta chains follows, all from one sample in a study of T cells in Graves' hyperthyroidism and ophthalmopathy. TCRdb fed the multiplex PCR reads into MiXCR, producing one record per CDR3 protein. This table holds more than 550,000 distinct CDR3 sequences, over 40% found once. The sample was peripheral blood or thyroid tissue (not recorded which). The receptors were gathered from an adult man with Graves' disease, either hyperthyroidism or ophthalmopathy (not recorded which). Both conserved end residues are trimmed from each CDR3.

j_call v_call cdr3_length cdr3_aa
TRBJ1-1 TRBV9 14 ASSPGQGMMNTEAF
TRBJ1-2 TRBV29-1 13 SVEGDRMGNYGYT
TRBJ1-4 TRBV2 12 ARRGTGVGEKLF
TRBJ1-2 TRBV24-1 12 ATSESTENYGYT
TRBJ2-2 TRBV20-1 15 SARDRRDRGRGGELF
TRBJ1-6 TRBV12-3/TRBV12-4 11 ASGRDSYSPLH
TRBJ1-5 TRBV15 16 ATSRAGQGGRGNQPQH
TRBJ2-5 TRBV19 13 ASSGGLAGVETQY
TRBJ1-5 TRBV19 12 ASSIGAGNQPQH
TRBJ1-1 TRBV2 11 ASSEARGTEAF